This T cell receptor (beta chain) was profiled in a study of cytomegalovirus exposure and HLA in healthy donors. 13 Jbeta primers and 60 Vbeta primers were used for the PCR. Sequencing was performed with immunoSEQ multiplex PCR; in TCRdb, only in-frame clones are kept and a portion is missing. The sample yields 150,000 to 200,000 clones, 81% seen once. The V end was cut by 5 bases, the J end by 4 bases, with 20 bases between. The germline V gene encodes CDR1 LNHDA and CDR2 SQIVND (reference sequence). The CDR3 covers 16 residues. V gene TRBV19 combines with J gene TRBJ1-2; perhaps TRBD1 as D (5 bases). The origin of this receptor is a woman aged 18-35 years in good health and CMV-seropositive. Sequenced material: PBMCs. The CDR3, as DNA: TGTGCCAGTAGTCTCGAAGTTCGGCGGGGCGTCTATGGCTACACCTTC. Protein product: CASSLEVRRGVYGYTF.